These 17 T cell receptor beta chains were sequenced from one sample in a study of Graves' ophthalmopathy and Graves' hyperthyroidism. RNA served as the template for amplifying TCR beta CDR3 regions. Second-round multiplex PCR came after first-round RT-PCR with HTBI primers. TCRdb independently ran MiXCR on the multiplex PCR reads; one entry per CDR3 protein. The sample lists about 660,000 distinct CDR3 sequences, roughly two fifths occurring once. The specimen sequenced was peripheral blood. These TCRs come from an adult man with Graves' ophthalmopathy.

The chain joins TRBV12-3 or TRBV12-4 to TRBJ2-5; perhaps TRBD2 as D (5 bases). The CDR3 totals 13 residues. Trimming removed 4 bases at V and 5 bases at J, with 11 bases between. This CDR3 reads CASSSMGGETQYF. CDR3 nucleotide sequence: TGTGCCAGCAGTTCTATGGGCGGGGAGACCCAGTACTTC.

The table lists this clonotype with a few counts. This rearrangement joins TRBV25-1 to TRBJ1-1; no firm D call. Germline CDR1 MGHDK, CDR2 SYGVNS. The V end was cut by 5 bases, the J end by 6 bases, with 16 bases between. The CDR3 has 14 residues. Here the CDR3 reads CASSYSGRRAEAFF. CDR3 DNA sequence: TGTGCCAGCAGTTACTCGGGCAGGAGGGCTGAAGCTTTCTTT.

This clonotype was observed at least ten times. This sequence joins TRBV19 and TRBJ2-7; D is undetermined. The V end lost 4 bases, the J end lost 3 bases, and 13 bases lay between the germline ends. There are 14 residues in the CDR3. From germline, CDR1 is LNHDA and CDR2 SQIVND (reference sequence). This CDR3 is CASSTSPGHYEQYF. CDR3 bases: TGTGCCAGTAGTACATCGCCAGGCCACTACGAGCAGTACTTC.

This clonotype was recorded only once. The CDR3 coding sequence is TGCAGCGTGGACACAATCTATGGCTACACCTTC. Translated: CSVDTIYGYTF. The V gene is TRBV29-1, the J gene TRBJ1-2; TRBD1 might be the D (5 bases). There are 11 residues in the CDR3. The V gene's germline CDR1 is SQVTM and CDR2 ANQGSEA. The V gene lost 6 bases and the J gene lost 4 bases, with 9 bases spanning the gap.

J is TRBJ1-4 and V is TRBV7-3; 9 nucleotides line up with TRBD1. Trimming removed 6 bases from V and 11 bases from J; junction bases left unmatched: 13. Germline CDR1 SGHTA, CDR2 FQGTGA. The CDR3 is 15 amino acids. The CDR3 DNA reads TGTGCCAGCAGTGCGGTGGGGAAGGGGACAGGGAAACTGTTTTTT. Its translation is CASSAVGKGTGKLFF. Looking up the rest from reference TRBV7-3 and TRBJ1-4 gives the full variable domain: GAGVSQTPSNKVTEKGKYVELRCDPISGHTALYWYRQSLGQGPEFLIYFQGTGAADDSGLPNDRFFAVRPEGSVSTLKIQRTERGDSAVYLCASSAVGKGTGKLFFGSGTQLSVL.

This clonotype was found a few times. The J gene is TRBJ1-1, the V gene TRBV7-9; 9 nucleotides align to TRBD1. CDR3 length: 14 amino acids. V lost 6 bases and J lost 10; bases outside the gene matches: 12. CDR1 is SEHNR and CDR2 is FQNEAQ in the germline V gene (reference sequence). DNA of the CDR3: TGTGCCAGCAGGTTGCCGGGACAGGGAATGTTAGCTTTCTTT. It translates to CASRLPGQGMLAFF. The full variable domain, rest sourced from reference TRBV7-9 and TRBJ1-1, is DTGVSQNPRHKITKRGQNVTFRCDPISEHNRLYWYRQTLGQGPEFLTYFQNEAQLEKSRLLSDRFSAERPKGSFSTLEIQRTEQGDSAMYLCASRLPGQGMLAFFGQGTRLTVV.

The chain employs TRBV29-1 and TRBJ1-2; D gene ambiguous. The CDR3 has 9 residues. Per germline, CDR1 SQVTM and CDR2 ANQGSEA. V gave up 8 bases and J gave up 9 bases, with 10 bases separating them. The CDR3 DNA reads as TGCAGCTTGATCGACAGCTACACCTTC. It yields the protein CSLIDSYTF.

The genes are TRBV11-1 and TRBJ2-7, with D maybe TRBD2 (6 bases). The germline V gene encodes CDR1 SGHAT and CDR2 FQDESV (reference sequence). The V end was cut by 5 bases, the J end by 2 bases, with 19 bases between. The length of the CDR3 is 16 residues. The CDR3 DNA follows: TGTGCCAGCAGCCCCCAGGTTGTGGGGGGACCCTACGAGCAGTACTTC. This gives the protein CASSPQVVGGPYEQYF.

A note on this clonotype: A much more abundant neighbour one base away suggests this may be a read error. V and J are TRBV20-1 and TRBJ1-6, with D hard to call. Trimming shortened V by 5 bases and J by 0 bases, and 14 bases separated the two germline ends. Per germline, CDR1 DFQATT and CDR2 SNEGSKA (reference sequence). The CDR3 spans 16 residues. CDR3 protein: CSAGGPEGSYNSPLHF. The CDR3 DNA is TGCAGTGCTGGAGGGCCGGAGGGCTCCTATAATTCACCCCTCCACTTT.

This chain joins TRBV7-3 and TRBJ1-1, with D possibly TRBD1 on 5 matching bases. Trimming stripped 8 bases from V and 6 bases from J, with 19 bases between. Germline V gene data show CDR1 as SGHTA and CDR2 as FQGTGA. The CDR3 extends over 14 amino acids. The chain's CDR3 is CASSTSGLWAEAFF. The DNA for the CDR3 is TGTGCCAGCTCGACGTCGGGACTATGGGCTGAAGCTTTCTTT.

This clonotype was recorded once. This may come from a read error, since a much larger clone is one base off. V is TRBV19 and J is TRBJ1-5, with 8 bases that match TRBD1. V dropped 6 bases and J dropped 3; count of bases not matched to a gene: 10. From germline, CDR1 is LNHDA and CDR2 SQIVND (reference sequence). CDR3 size: 16 residues. CDR3 in amino acids: CASSGTGTGNNQPQHF. The CDR3 DNA sequence: TGTGCCAGTAGCGGTACCGGGACAGGAAACAATCAGCCCCAGCATTTT.

This clonotype appeared a few times. This rearrangement joins TRBV19 to TRBJ1-5; D remains unclear. Germline assignment: CDR1 LNHDA and CDR2 SQIVND (reference sequence). V shed 2 bases and J shed 0 bases, with 8 bases lying between them. This CDR3 is 15 amino acids long. CDR3 region: CASSISANSNQPQHF. CDR3 DNA: TGTGCCAGTAGTATATCGGCAAATAGCAATCAGCCCCAGCATTTT.

This clonotype has a count of ten or more. This chain uses TRBV19 with TRBJ2-2, with D unclear. This CDR3 comprises 13 residues. Germline CDR1 is LNHDA and CDR2 is SQIVND (reference sequence). The germline V and J ends were trimmed by 6 bases and 3 bases, with 8 bases remaining between them. In DNA, the CDR3 is TGTGCCAGTAGCCCACTTGACACCGGGGAGCTGTTTTTT. This sequence encodes CASSPLDTGELFF.

In this sample, this clonotype turned up many times. The rearrangement links TRBV11-1 to TRBJ2-7, with 7 bases fitting TRBD1. This CDR3 is 13 amino acids long. V gave up 2 bases and J gave up 6 bases; unmatched junction bases: 4. Germline V lookup: CDR1 SGHAT, CDR2 FQDESV (reference sequence). This CDR3 is CASSLTNRGEQYF. CDR3 in DNA: TGTGCCAGCAGCTTAACCAACAGGGGCGAGCAGTACTTC. Based on the CDR3 plus reference TRBV11-1 and TRBJ2-7, the full variable domain is EAEVAQSPRYKITEKSQAVAFWCDPISGHATLYWYRQILGQGPELLVQFQDESVVDDSQLPKDRFSAERLKGVDSTLKIQPAELGDSAMYLCASSLTNRGEQYFGPGTRLTVT.

Of note for this clonotype: A much larger clone sits a single nucleotide away, making a read error possible. The chain links TRBV5-5 to TRBJ2-7, with TRBD2 as a possible D gene (6 bases). Between the trimmed V and J ends, which lost 5 bases and 3 bases, there was a span of 15 bases. The CDR3 is 14 residues long. CDR1 SGHKS and CDR2 YYEKEE come from the germline V gene (reference sequence). In DNA form, the CDR3 reads TGTGCCAGCAGGGGGGGTGAAAGCGGCTACGAGCAGTACGTC. Translating it yields CASRGGESGYEQYV.

On this clonotype: A much larger clone is a single base away; this may be a read error. V is TRBV19 and J is TRBJ1-5, with D perhaps matching TRBD1 (6 bases). With 0 bases removed from V and 2 bases from J, the gap between germline ends came to 11 bases. The germline V gene has CDR1 LNHDA and CDR2 SQIVND (reference sequence). This CDR3 spans 16 amino acids. The CDR3 bases are TGTGCCAGTAGTATAGAAGGGGGGGACGGCAATCAGCCCCAGCATTTT. It encodes CASSIEGGDGNQPQHF.

The rearrangement joins TRBV10-3 to TRBJ1-1; tentative D call: TRBD1 (5 bases). From germline, CDR1 is ENHRY and CDR2 SYGVKD. V gave up 0 bases and J gave up 5 bases, with 10 bases separating them. CDR3 length: 14 residues. CDR3 amino acids: CAISESESGTEAFF. DNA for the CDR3: TGTGCCATCAGTGAGTCGGAATCAGGGACTGAAGCTTTCTTT.